A selection of T cell receptor beta chains follows, all from one sample in a study of shared clonotypes between healthy human individuals. Sequencing used immunoSEQ multiplex PCR; TCRdb keeps in-frame clones, though not all of them. Of fewer than 850,000 clones detected, just over 95% appear once; the ten largest clones hold about 0.21%. Material: naive CD8+ T cells sorted from blood. All receptors come from a young man in good health. Both conserved end residues are part of each CDR3. The D gene is left open where the match is weak.

J gene,V gene,D gene,CDR3 DNA,CDR3 protein
TRBJ2-7,TRBV9,NA,TGTGCCAGCAGCGTAGACACGAGGGGGGAGCAGTACTTC,CASSVDTRGEQYF
TRBJ2-5,TRBV11-2,TRBD2,TGTGCCAGCAGCTCCACTAGCGGGAGAAGCGAGACCCAGTACTTC,CASSSTSGRSETQYF
TRBJ2-7,TRBV28,NA,TGTGCCAGCAGTTTAGGTAGGACAGAAGTAACCTACGAGCAGTACTTC,CASSLGRTEVTYEQYF
TRBJ2-5,TRBV27,NA,TGTGCCAGCAGTTTCCTTAACACAGGGCAAGAGACCCAGTACTTC,CASSFLNTGQETQYF
TRBJ1-3,TRBV9,NA,TGTGCCAGCAGCCCATCTGTTGGACCTTCGAGCTCTGGAAACACCATATATTTT,CASSPSVGPSSSGNTIYF
TRBJ1-6,TRBV14,NA,TGTGCCAGCAGCCACCATCAACTCGGAGCTTGGGCAGATAATTCACCCCTCCACTTT,CASSHHQLGAWADNSPLHF
TRBJ2-5,TRBV13,NA,TGTGCCAGCATGAGCAGGGGATGGGAGACCCAGTACTTC,CASMSRGWETQYF
TRBJ2-7,TRBV29-1,NA,TGCAGCGTTGAAGACGATGGCCCCGAGCAGTACTTC,CSVEDDGPEQYF
TRBJ2-5,TRBV7-9,NA,TGTGCCAGCAGCTTACGCCAAGAGACCCAGTACTTC,CASSLRQETQYF
TRBJ2-7,TRBV2,TRBD2,TGTGCCAGCACACCTGCCCTAGCGGGAGGCTACGAGCAGTACTTC,CASTPALAGGYEQYF
TRBJ2-5,TRBV28,NA,TGTGCCAGCAGTTTCGCCCCCCCTGGGCAAGAGACCCAGTACTTC,CASSFAPPGQETQYF
TRBJ1-1,TRBV14,NA,TGTGCCAGCAGCCATTACCAGACAGGAGAGAACACTGAAGCTTTCTTT,CASSHYQTGENTEAFF
TRBJ2-7,TRBV6-1,TRBD1,TGTGCCAGCAGTTTTTGGGACAGGCGGTACGAGCAGTACTTC,CASSFWDRRYEQYF
TRBJ2-2,TRBV5-1,NA,TGCGCCAGTTCCTTGGAGGGAGCCGACGCGAACACCGGGGAGCTGTTTTTT,CASSLEGADANTGELFF
TRBJ2-1,TRBV7-2,TRBD2,TGTGCCAGCAGCTTGGTAGCGGGACGCAATGAGCAGTTCTTC,CASSLVAGRNEQFF
TRBJ2-7,TRBV9,TRBD1,TGTGCCAGCAGCCCAGAGGGGACAGGGGCCTACGAGCAGTACTTC,CASSPEGTGAYEQYF
TRBJ1-4,TRBV7-9,TRBD1,TGTGCCAGCAGCTTTATGGAAACAGGGGATGAAAAACTGTTTTTT,CASSFMETGDEKLFF
TRBJ2-7,TRBV29-1,NA,TGCAGCGTCAGGGGTCAGAGCTCCTACGAGCAGTACTTC,CSVRGQSSYEQYF
TRBJ2-6,TRBV7-9,NA,TGTGCCAGCAGCAAGCCTACAGAGATAGGGACTTCTGGGGCCAACGTCCTGACTTTC,CASSKPTEIGTSGANVLTF